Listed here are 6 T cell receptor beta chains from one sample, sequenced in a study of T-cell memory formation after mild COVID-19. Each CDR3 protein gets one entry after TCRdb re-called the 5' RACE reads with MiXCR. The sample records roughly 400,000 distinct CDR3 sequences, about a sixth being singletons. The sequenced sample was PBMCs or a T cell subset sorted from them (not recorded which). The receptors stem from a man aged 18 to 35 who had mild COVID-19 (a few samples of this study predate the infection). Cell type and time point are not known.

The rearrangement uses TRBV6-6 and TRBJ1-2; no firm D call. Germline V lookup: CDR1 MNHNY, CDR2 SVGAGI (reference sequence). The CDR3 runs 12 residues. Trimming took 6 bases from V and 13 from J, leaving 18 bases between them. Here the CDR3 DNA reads TGTGCCAGCAGCCCCCTTGGACGGATCACCACCTTC. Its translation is CASSPLGRITTF.

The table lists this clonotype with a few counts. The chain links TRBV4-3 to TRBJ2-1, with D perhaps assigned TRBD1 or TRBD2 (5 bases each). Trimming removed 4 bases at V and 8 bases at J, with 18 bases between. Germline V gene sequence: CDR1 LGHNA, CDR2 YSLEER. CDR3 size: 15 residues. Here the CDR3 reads CASSRLGAGSDEQFF. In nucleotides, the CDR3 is TGCGCCAGCAGCCGCCTCGGGGCAGGGTCGGATGAGCAGTTCTTC.

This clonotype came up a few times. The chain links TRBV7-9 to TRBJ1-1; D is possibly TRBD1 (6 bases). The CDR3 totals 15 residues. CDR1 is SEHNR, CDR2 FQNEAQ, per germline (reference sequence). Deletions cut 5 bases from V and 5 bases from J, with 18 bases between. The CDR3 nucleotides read TGTGCCAGCAGCGCCGACAGGACCGGCTATACTGAAGCTTTCTTT. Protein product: CASSADRTGYTEAFF.

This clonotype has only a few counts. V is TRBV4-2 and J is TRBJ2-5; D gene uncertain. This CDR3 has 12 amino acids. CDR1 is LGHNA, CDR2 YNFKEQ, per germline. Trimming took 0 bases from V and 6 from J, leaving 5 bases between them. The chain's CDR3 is CASSQEGQTQYF. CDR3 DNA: TGTGCCAGCAGCCAAGAAGGCCAGACCCAGTACTTC.

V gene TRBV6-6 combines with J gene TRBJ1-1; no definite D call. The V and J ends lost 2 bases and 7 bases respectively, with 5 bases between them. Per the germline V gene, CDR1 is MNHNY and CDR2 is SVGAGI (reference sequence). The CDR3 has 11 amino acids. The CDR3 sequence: CASSYRVEAFF. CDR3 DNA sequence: TGTGCCAGCAGTTACAGGGTTGAAGCTTTCTTT.

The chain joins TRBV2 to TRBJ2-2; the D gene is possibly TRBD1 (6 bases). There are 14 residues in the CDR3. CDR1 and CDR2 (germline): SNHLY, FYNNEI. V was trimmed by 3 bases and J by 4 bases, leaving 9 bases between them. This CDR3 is CASSDRQVTGELFF. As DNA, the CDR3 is TGTGCCAGCAGTGATAGACAGGTCACCGGGGAGCTGTTTTTT.